The 23 T cell receptor beta chains listed next were all sequenced from one sample in a study of T cell responses to AZD1222 COVID-19 vaccine. The assay was immunoSEQ multiplex PCR, and TCRdb's table has in-frame clones only and misses some. The sample has around 110,000 clones, about 90% seen once; the top ten hold approximately 9.6%. The input for sequencing was peripheral blood, taken on day 0 of AZD1222 vaccination. Receptors were obtained from an adult in good health.

The genes are TRBV12-5 and TRBJ2-7, with 10 bases fitting TRBD2. Per germline, CDR1 LGHNT and CDR2 FRNRAP. V shed 2 bases and J 1 base; nucleotides not matched to a gene: 8. This CDR3 has 17 residues. In nucleotides, the CDR3 is TGTGCTAGTGGTTTGCCCACCTGGACTAGCGGATCCTACGAGCAGTACTTC. Translated: CASGLPTWTSGSYEQYF.

This sequence joins TRBV5-1 and TRBJ2-5; 9 positions agree with TRBD2. This CDR3 contains 17 residues. The germline V gene has CDR1 SGHRS and CDR2 YFSETQ. The junction had 12 bases not matched to a gene; V was cut back by 3 bases and J by 3 bases. The CDR3 DNA reads TGCGCCAGCAGCTCCGGGACTAGCCAAAGAAGGAAAGAGACCCAGTACTTC. Translated, it gives CASSSGTSQRRKETQYF. Complete variable domain (other parts from reference TRBV5-1 and TRBJ2-5): KAGVTQTPRYLIKTRGQQVTLSCSPISGHRSVSWYQQTPGQGLQFLFEYFSETQRNKGNFPGRFSGRQFSNSRSEMNVSTLELGDSALYLCASSSGTSQRRKETQYFGPGTRLLVL.

J is TRBJ2-2 and V is TRBV2; D perhaps matches TRBD2 (6 bases). V was shortened by 6 bases and J by 5 bases, with 13 bases between the two germline ends. Germline CDR1 is SNHLY and CDR2 is FYNNEI. CDR3 length equals 14 residues. CDR3 amino acids: CASSEEGYTGELFF. The CDR3 bases are TGTGCCAGCAGCGAGGAGGGGTATACCGGGGAGCTGTTTTTT.

The chain carries TRBV19 and TRBJ2-5; the D is unclear. Trimming cost V 4 bases and J 2 bases, with 8 bases left between them. The CDR3 contains 13 residues. The V gene's germline CDR1 is LNHDA and CDR2 SQIVND (reference sequence). CDR3 region: CASSKGRQETQYF. The CDR3 coding sequence is TGTGCCAGTAGTAAAGGAAGACAAGAGACCCAGTACTTC.

J is TRBJ2-1 and V is TRBV5-1, with no clear D. Germline V gives CDR1 SGHRS, CDR2 YFSETQ. Trimming cost V 1 base and J 1 base, with 6 bases left between them. The CDR3 sequence is 14 residues long. CDR3 coding DNA: TGCGCCAGCAGCTTGCGCGGATCCTACAATGAGCAGTTCTTC. Protein product: CASSLRGSYNEQFF.

The J gene is TRBJ1-2, the V gene TRBV30; D not certain. Trimming removed 4 bases from V and 6 bases from J, with 12 bases in between. The CDR3 runs to 12 residues. CDR1 and CDR2 from the germline V gene are GTSNPN and SVGIG (reference sequence). The CDR3 loop is CAWMSGSDGYTF. CDR3 coding DNA: TGTGCCTGGATGTCCGGGTCGGATGGCTACACCTTC.

This clone was counted a few times. This chain links TRBV7-2 with TRBJ2-7, with 9 bases aligning to TRBD2. This CDR3 has 15 amino acids. The trim removed 1 base at V and 4 bases at J, leaving 5 bases unmatched. CDR1 is SGHTA and CDR2 is FQGNSA in the germline V gene. The chain's CDR3 is CASSLVGAGGYEQYF. The DNA of the CDR3 is TGTGCCAGCAGCTTAGTGGGAGCGGGGGGTTACGAGCAGTACTTC.

The rearrangement uses TRBV3-1 (or the pseudogene TRBV3-2) and TRBJ1-1, with D possibly being TRBD1 (5 bases). Germline lookup yields CDR1 LGHDT and CDR2 YNNKEL (reference sequence). The CDR3 has 15 residues. V gave up 0 bases and J gave up 7 bases, with 15 bases separating them. CDR3 DNA: TGTGCCAGCAGCCAAGATCCAGGGTACCTAGGTGAAGCTTTCTTT. It is translated as CASSQDPGYLGEAFF.

This chain joins TRBV12-3 or TRBV12-4 and TRBJ1-4; D unclear. There are 11 residues in the CDR3. Trimming took off 6 bases at V and 7 bases at J, with 6 bases between the two ends. The CDR3 region has the DNA TGTGCCAGCAGCGTCGGTGAAAAACTGTTTTTT. Translation gives CASSVGEKLFF.

The chain recombines TRBV27 with TRBJ2-6; D unclear. There are 13 residues in the CDR3. The V gene's germline CDR1 is MNHEY and CDR2 SMNVEV (reference sequence). V lost 7 bases and J lost 0, with 4 bases in between. The CDR3 loop reads CASTPSGANVLTF. In nucleotides, the CDR3 is TGTGCCAGCACTCCCTCTGGGGCCAACGTCCTGACTTTC.

This clone appeared once. The chain joins TRBV23-1 to TRBJ2-5; 12 positions match TRBD1. TRBV23-1 is identified as an open reading frame with a role that is uncertain. After removal of 8 bases from V and 6 bases from J, the junction contained 10 bases not matched to a gene. The CDR3 totals 15 residues. The CDR3 is CASGDRDRGRKTQYF. CDR3 DNA: TGCGCCAGCGGGGACCGGGACAGGGGGCGGAAGACCCAGTACTTC.

This chain joins TRBV5-1 and TRBJ1-2, with 7 positions matching TRBD1. Germline V gene sequence: CDR1 SGHRS, CDR2 YFSETQ. J was trimmed by 13 bases and V by 0 bases; bases with no gene match: 3. This CDR3 spans 11 amino acids. The CDR3 DNA follows: TGCGCCAGCAGCTTGGAGGGGGCGAGCACCTTC. It specifies CASSLEGASTF.

The chain has TRBV4-2 and TRBJ1-2; 10 bases match TRBD1. The CDR3 has 17 residues. V gave up 0 bases and J gave up 6 bases; unmatched junction bases: 10. Germline V lookup: CDR1 LGHNA, CDR2 YNFKEQ. CDR3 sequence reads: CASSQDPGQGKLNGYTF. Written as DNA, the CDR3 is TGTGCCAGCAGCCAAGACCCGGGACAGGGGAAGCTAAATGGCTACACCTTC.

The sample holds one count of this clone. Written as DNA, the CDR3 is TGTGCCAGCAGGACAGGGCCCTCTGATGGCTACACCTTC. The encoded protein is CASRTGPSDGYTF. This chain connects TRBV2 to TRBJ1-2, with TRBD1 matching 7 bases. Germline V gives CDR1 SNHLY, CDR2 FYNNEI. V lost 6 bases, J lost 6 bases, and 7 bases stayed unmatched. The CDR3 runs to 13 residues. The variable domain in full, with the rest retrieved from reference TRBV2 and TRBJ1-2, is EPEVTQTPSHQVTQMGQEVILRCVPISNHLYFYWYRQILGQKVEFLVSFYNNEISEKSEIFDDQFSVERPDGSNFTLKIRSTKLEDSAMYFCASRTGPSDGYTFGSGTRLTVV.

This clone was counted between two and nine times. V gene TRBV18 combines with J gene TRBJ1-4; perhaps TRBD1 as D (6 bases). Germline lookup yields CDR1 KGHSH and CDR2 LQKENI. The CDR3 consists of 15 residues. Trimming stripped 5 bases from V and 4 bases from J, with 14 bases between. CDR3 amino acids: CASSTRQDRNEKLFF. The DNA for the CDR3 is TGTGCCAGCTCAACACGACAGGACCGTAATGAAAAACTGTTTTTT.

This chain links TRBV3-1 (or the pseudogene TRBV3-2) with TRBJ1-1, with D possibly TRBD1 on 5 matching bases. This CDR3 contains 13 residues. Germline V gene lookup returns CDR1 LGHDT and CDR2 YNNKEL (reference sequence). V was cut by 6 bases and J by 0 bases, with 8 bases left in between. The CDR3 region has the DNA TGTGCCAGCAGAGGCAGGGTGAACACTGAAGCTTTCTTT. Its protein is CASRGRVNTEAFF.

This chain uses TRBV6-1 with TRBJ2-3; 12 bases map to TRBD1. With V trimmed by 4 bases and J by 5 bases, 7 bases remained unmatched. This CDR3 is built from 16 residues. The germline gives CDR1 MNHNS, CDR2 SASEGT. The CDR3 bases are TGTGCCAGCAGTGTAGGGGGGACAGGGGGCGGAGATACGCAGTATTTT. Its translation: CASSVGGTGGGDTQYF.

This clone was seen only a few times. The CDR3 protein is CASSLVGEGYTF. CDR3 DNA: TGTGCCAGCAGCTTAGTGGGGGAAGGCTACACCTTC. The V call is TRBV7-2, the J call TRBJ1-2; perhaps TRBD1 as D (5 bases). Germline V lookup: CDR1 SGHTA, CDR2 FQGNSA. The CDR3 runs 12 residues. Trimming pared 1 base from V and 8 bases from J, leaving 8 bases between.

The genes are TRBV27 and TRBJ1-4, with D possibly matching TRBD1 (6 bases). The length of the CDR3 is 14 residues. The germline CDR1 and CDR2 sequences are MNHEY and SMNVEV (reference sequence). Trimming stripped 1 base from V and 8 bases from J, with 11 bases between. CDR3 residues: CASSLLGRGEKLFF. In nucleotides, the CDR3 is TGTGCCAGCAGTTTATTAGGCAGGGGAGAAAAACTGTTTTTT.

Here the CDR3 reads CASSPRDSLSTNEKLFF. Here the CDR3 DNA reads TGTGCCAGCTCACCACGGGACAGCCTATCAACTAATGAAAAACTGTTTTTT. V is TRBV18 and J is TRBJ1-4, with 7 bases aligning to TRBD1. The CDR3 has 17 residues. The V gene end was trimmed by 1 base and the J gene end by 0 bases; junction bases not matched to a gene: 5. The V gene's germline CDR1 is KGHSH and CDR2 LQKENI.

CDR3 coding DNA: TGTGCCAGCAGTCGTCAAACAGGGAACACTGAAGCTTTCTTT. The encoded protein is CASSRQTGNTEAFF. The chain couples TRBV6-6 to TRBJ1-1; possible D gene TRBD1, 5 bases. The ends were cut back, 5 bases at V and 1 base at J, with 11 bases in the middle. Germline-derived CDR1 and CDR2 are MNHNY and SVGAGI (reference sequence). This CDR3 comprises 14 residues.

The CDR3 coding sequence is TGTGCCAGCAGCTTAATCCTATCCGGTACGCAGTATTTT. Its protein is CASSLILSGTQYF. V and J are TRBV7-3 and TRBJ2-3; unclear D gene. V dropped 1 base and J dropped 8 bases, with 10 bases sitting between them. Germline V lookup: CDR1 SGHTA, CDR2 FQGTGA. CDR3 length: 13 residues.

The CDR3 nucleotides read TGTGCCAGCAACCCTGTCCCTGGGACATCCCTGGGCTATGGCTACACCTTC. It encodes CASNPVPGTSLGYGYTF. This chain uses TRBV7-2 with TRBJ1-2, with D tentatively TRBD1 (6 bases). CDR1 SGHTA and CDR2 FQGNSA come from the germline V gene. CDR3 length: 17 amino acids. With 7 bases removed from V and 4 bases from J, the gap between germline ends came to 25 bases.